This T cell receptor (beta chain) was sequenced during a study of shared clonotypes between healthy human individuals. Assay used: immunoSEQ multiplex PCR; TCRdb lists only in-frame clones, some missing. The table lists 1.6 million or so clones, roughly 98.5% of them singletons. This CDR3 comprises 18 residues. The germline V gene has CDR1 MGHRA and CDR2 YSYEKL. Germline trimming cut 2 bases from V and 2 bases from J; bases unmatched to any gene: 8. V gene TRBV4-1 combines with J gene TRBJ2-7; 14 nucleotides match TRBD2. Specimen: naive CD4+ T cells sorted from blood. Specified subset: CD45RA+ positively selected. The clonotype comes from a man aged 30 to 39 in good health. The CDR3 spells CASSQTQGLAGEPYEQYF. In nucleotides, the CDR3 is TGCGCCAGCAGCCAAACCCAGGGACTAGCGGGAGAACCCTACGAGCAGTACTTC.